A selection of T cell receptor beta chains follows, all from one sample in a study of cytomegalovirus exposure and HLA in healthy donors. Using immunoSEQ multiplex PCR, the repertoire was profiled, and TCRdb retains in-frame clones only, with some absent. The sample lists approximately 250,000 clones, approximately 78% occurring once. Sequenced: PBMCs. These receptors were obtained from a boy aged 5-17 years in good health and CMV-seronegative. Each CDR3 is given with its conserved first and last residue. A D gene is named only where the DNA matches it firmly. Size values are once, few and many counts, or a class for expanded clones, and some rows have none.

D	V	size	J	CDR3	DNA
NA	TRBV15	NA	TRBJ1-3	CATSRIPQGTGNTIYF	TGTGCCACCAGCAGAATTCCCCAGGGGACTGGAAACACCATATATTTT
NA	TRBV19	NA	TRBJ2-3	CASSIAGDTDTQYF	TGTGCCAGTAGTATAGCAGGGGACACAGATACGCAGTATTTT
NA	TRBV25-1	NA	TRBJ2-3	CASSDFDSPTDTQYF	TGTGCCAGCAGTGATTTTGACTCCCCCACAGATACGCAGTATTTT
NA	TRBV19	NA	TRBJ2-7	CASSMVPRATYEQYF	TGTGCCAGTAGTATGGTCCCCAGGGCAACCTACGAGCAGTACTTC
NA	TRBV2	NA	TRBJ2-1	CASRRGGSSYNEQFF	TGTGCCAGCAGGAGAGGGGGAAGCTCCTACAATGAGCAGTTCTTC
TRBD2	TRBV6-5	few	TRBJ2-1	CASSLPGGPGNEQFF	TGTGCCAGCAGTCTCCCGGGAGGGCCTGGCAATGAGCAGTTCTTC
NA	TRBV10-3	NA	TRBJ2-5	CAISESKGERETQYF	TGTGCCATCAGTGAGTCAAAGGGGGAACGAGAGACCCAGTACTTC
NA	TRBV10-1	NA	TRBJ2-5	CASSVTAGETQYF	TGCGCCAGCAGTGTAACAGCGGGAGAGACCCAGTACTTC
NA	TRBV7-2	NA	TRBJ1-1	CASSLAHRGVRGAFF	TGTGCCAGCAGCTTAGCCCACCGTGGCGTCCGAGGAGCTTTCTTT
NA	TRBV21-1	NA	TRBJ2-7	CARRPGLAGEQYF	TGTGCCAGGCGTCCGGGACTAGCGGGCGAGCAGTACTTC
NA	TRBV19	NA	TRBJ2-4	CASSPEFTKNIQYF	TGTGCCAGTAGTCCGGAGTTTACCAAAAACATTCAGTACTTC
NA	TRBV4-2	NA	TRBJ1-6	CASSHRRVLGAGSPLHF	TGTGCCAGCAGCCACCGACGAGTTTTGGGGGCGGGTTCACCCCTCCACTTT
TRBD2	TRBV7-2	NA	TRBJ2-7	CASSTRLAGTGYEQYF	TGTGCCAGCAGCACCCGCCTAGCGGGGACTGGGTACGAGCAGTACTTC
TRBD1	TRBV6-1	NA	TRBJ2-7	CASGLGQGKNEQYF	TGTGCCAGCGGTTTGGGACAGGGTAAGAACGAGCAGTACTTC
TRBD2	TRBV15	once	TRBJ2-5	CATSRELAGLQETQYF	TGTGCCACCAGCAGAGAGCTAGCGGGGTTACAAGAGACCCAGTACTTC
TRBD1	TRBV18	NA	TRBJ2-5	CASSPTGDLETQYF	TGTGCCAGCTCACCGACAGGGGATTTGGAGACCCAGTACTTC
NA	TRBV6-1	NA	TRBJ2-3	CASSEVGGDTQYF	TGTGCCAGCAGTGAAGTGGGGGGAGATACGCAGTATTTT
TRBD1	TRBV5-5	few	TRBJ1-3	CASSPTGGSGNTIYF	TGTGCCAGCAGCCCGACAGGGGGCTCTGGAAACACCATATATTTT
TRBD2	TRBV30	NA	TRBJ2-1	CAWSWTGGAGNEQFF	TGTGCCTGGAGCTGGACCGGGGGGGCCGGCAATGAGCAGTTCTTC